A single sample is the source of the 4 T cell receptor beta chains below, sequenced in a study of PD-L1 blockade in urothelial cancer. Time point indicated: pretreatment peripheral blood. This table comes from immunoSEQ multiplex PCR, and its TCRdb copy is limited to in-frame clones, with some not included. The sample holds some 53,000 clones; 75% are singletons and the top ten take approximately 4.3%. The input for sequencing was PBMCs, taken around atezolizumab (anti-PD-L1) treatment. These receptors all stem from a man in his sixties or seventies with urothelial cancer.

Only a few counts were recorded for this clone. The chain combines TRBV7-2 with TRBJ2-7; D gene uncertain. The CDR3 consists of 14 residues. V was trimmed by 3 bases and J by 0 bases, leaving 9 bases between them. Per germline, CDR1 SGHTA and CDR2 FQGNSA. The DNA for the CDR3 is TGTGCCAGCAGCTTCGCCAGGAACTCCTACGAGCAGTACTTC. It yields the protein CASSFARNSYEQYF.

The chain has TRBV20-1 and TRBJ2-7, with unresolved D. V lost 0 bases, J lost 6 bases, and 6 bases lay in between. The CDR3 contains 11 residues. CDR1 is DFQATT and CDR2 is SNEGSKA in the germline V gene (reference sequence). CDR3 loop: CSARDRGEQYF. Written as DNA, the CDR3 is TGCAGTGCTAGAGATCGAGGCGAGCAGTACTTC.

The chain joins TRBV5-1 to TRBJ2-2; D is unclear. The CDR3 runs to 14 residues. V lost 0 bases and J 4 bases, leaving 7 bases between the germline ends. Per the germline V gene, CDR1 is SGHRS and CDR2 is YFSETQ. The CDR3 sequence: CASSLVVATGELFF. The CDR3 nucleotides read TGCGCCAGCAGCTTGGTTGTAGCCACCGGGGAGCTGTTTTTT.

Written as DNA, the CDR3 is TGTGCCAGTAGGTTGGTACCGAGACAGGGGGTAGGAGAGACCCAGTACTTC. It translates to CASRLVPRQGVGETQYF. This chain connects TRBV19 to TRBJ2-5; 9 bases are a match to TRBD1. The CDR3 contains 17 residues. Germline CDR1 and CDR2: LNHDA and SQIVND (reference sequence). Unmatched junction bases numbered 15, after V lost 6 bases and J lost 4 bases.